Presented here are 4 T cell receptor beta chains from one specimen sequenced in a study of graft-versus-host responses after intestinal transplantation. This table comes from immunoSEQ multiplex PCR, and its TCRdb copy is limited to in-frame clones, with some not included. The data show over 10,000 clones, approximately 84% seen once. Material: PBMCs, obtained roughly 290 days after intestinal transplant. These receptors were taken from a human patient who received an intestinal transplant, so some T cells may come from the graft donor.

This chain connects TRBV28 to TRBJ1-3; tentatively, D is TRBD1 (5 bases). Germline CDR1 is MDHEN and CDR2 is SYDVKM. The CDR3 totals 12 residues. Trimming cost V 6 bases and J 2 bases, with 5 bases left between them. This CDR3 reads CASRGAGNTIYF. The CDR3 DNA reads TGTGCCAGCAGAGGGGCTGGAAACACCATATATTTT. The whole variable domain, remainder taken from reference TRBV28 and TRBJ1-3, is DVKVTQSSRYLVKRTGEKVFLECVQDMDHENMFWYRQDPGLGLRLIYFSYDVKMKEKGDIPEGYSVSREKKERFSLILESASTNQTSMYLCASRGAGNTIYFGEGSWLTVV.

The V gene is TRBV5-8, the J gene TRBJ1-1, with a tentative D call TRBD1 (6 bases). The CDR3 covers 13 residues. The ends were cut back, 6 bases at V and 6 bases at J, with 15 bases in the middle. Germline V gene lookup returns CDR1 SGHTS and CDR2 YDEGEE. The CDR3 nucleotides are TGTGCCAGCAATGGTATCAGGGGCGCTGAAGCTTTCTTT. Amino acid sequence: CASNGIRGAEAFF.

This clone appeared once. The chain links TRBV12-5 to TRBJ2-3; D ambiguous. CDR1 and CDR2 (germline): LGHNT, FRNRAP. V lost 2 bases to trimming and J lost 2 bases, with 5 bases between them. The CDR3 covers 13 residues. CDR3 DNA sequence: TGTGCTAGTGGTTTGTATACCACAGATACGCAGTATTTT. Its translation: CASGLYTTDTQYF. Combining the CDR3 with reference TRBV12-5 and TRBJ2-3 gives the whole variable domain DARVTQTPRHKVTEMGQEVTMRCQPILGHNTVFWYRQTMMQGLELLAYFRNRAPLDDSGMPKDRFSAEMPDATLATLKIQPSEPRDSAVYFCASGLYTTDTQYFGPGTRLTVL.

This clone appeared once. This sequence joins TRBV28 and TRBJ2-7; D is ambiguous. Germline V gives CDR1 MDHEN, CDR2 SYDVKM. This CDR3 region has 11 residues. V lost 5 bases and J 0 bases, leaving 2 bases between the germline ends. The CDR3 sequence: CASSISYEQYF. The CDR3 bases are TGTGCCAGCAGTATCTCCTACGAGCAGTACTTC.